The 16 T cell receptor beta chains reported below all come from one sample, sequenced in a study of blood T cell repertoires in COVID-19. Repertoires were generated with immunoSEQ multiplex PCR, while TCRdb's copy carries only in-frame clones and drops some. The sample has about 94,000 clones, approximately 83% seen once. Sequencing used peripheral blood. The origin of the receptors is a man between 60 and 70 years old with acute or convalescent COVID-19.

The chain is built from TRBV30 and TRBJ1-3; D possibly corresponds to TRBD1 (5 bases). Germline V gene sequence: CDR1 GTSNPN, CDR2 SVGIG (reference sequence). The V end lost 5 bases, the J end lost 0 bases, and 11 bases lay between the germline ends. There are 14 residues in the CDR3. The CDR3 is CAWWPGLSGNTIYF. The CDR3, as DNA: TGTGCCTGGTGGCCAGGGCTCTCTGGAAACACCATATATTTT. Variable domain in full (rest from reference TRBV30 and TRBJ1-3): SQTIHQWPATLVQPVGSPLSLECTVEGTSNPNLYWYRQAAGRGLQLLFYSVGIGQISSEVPQNLSASRPQDRQFILSSKKLLLSDSGFYLCAWWPGLSGNTIYFGEGSWLTVV.

J is TRBJ1-4 and V is TRBV5-1; TRBD1 matches 7 bases. Germline CDR1 SGHRS, CDR2 YFSETQ. V trimming: 3 bases; J trimming: 7 bases; junction bases outside the gene matches: 9. CDR3 length: 15 amino acids. CDR3 in amino acids: CASSSNRGVSEKLFF. In nucleotides, the CDR3 is TGCGCCAGCAGCTCCAACAGGGGAGTCAGTGAAAAACTGTTTTTT.

In this sample, this clone turned up a few times. This sequence joins TRBV10-3 and TRBJ2-1; 8 bases agree with TRBD1. V was clipped by 4 bases and J by 8 bases; unmatched bases: 4. This CDR3 contains 13 residues. Germline CDR1 and CDR2: ENHRY and SYGVKD. CDR3 sequence: CAISVLQGDEQFF. CDR3 nucleotides: TGTGCCATCAGTGTGCTACAGGGGGATGAGCAGTTCTTC.

The rearrangement links TRBV28 to TRBJ1-4; 7 bases are shared with TRBD1. V lost 5 bases and J lost 1; bases outside the gene matches: 4. This CDR3 contains 15 residues. Germline CDR1 is MDHEN and CDR2 is SYDVKM. The CDR3 protein is CASSPWTGTNEKLFF. The CDR3 DNA reads as TGTGCCAGCAGTCCGTGGACAGGAACTAATGAAAAACTGTTTTTT.

The chain is built from TRBV19 and TRBJ2-6; D is ambiguous. V was pared by 4 bases and J by 0 bases, with 4 bases between. Germline CDR1 reads LNHDA; CDR2 reads SQIVND (reference sequence). This CDR3 is 14 amino acids long. This CDR3 reads CASSTSSGANVLTF. DNA for the CDR3: TGTGCCAGTAGTACTAGCTCTGGGGCCAACGTCCTGACTTTC.

The V gene is TRBV6-5, the J gene TRBJ2-2; 7 positions match TRBD1. Germline trimming cut 2 bases from V and 0 bases from J; bases unmatched to any gene: 3. Per germline, CDR1 MNHEY and CDR2 SVGAGI. This CDR3 region has 16 residues. In DNA form, the CDR3 reads TGTGCCAGCAGTTACGATGACAGGGCGAACACCGGGGAGCTGTTTTTT. As protein: CASSYDDRANTGELFF.

This clone was seen a few times. The chain uses TRBV18 and TRBJ1-1; weak D call: TRBD1 (5 bases). Trimming removed 3 bases from V and 10 bases from J, with 12 bases in between. There are 12 residues in the CDR3. Germline V gene sequence: CDR1 KGHSH, CDR2 LQKENI. The chain's CDR3 is CASSPTAGRAFF. In nucleotides, the CDR3 is TGTGCCAGCTCACCGACGGCAGGGCGAGCTTTCTTT.

The V and J genes are TRBV11-1 and TRBJ1-3; 8 bases agree with TRBD1. CDR1 and CDR2 (germline): SGHAT, FQDESV (reference sequence). J was trimmed by 5 bases and V by 3 bases; bases with no gene match: 6. This CDR3 contains 15 residues. The DNA of the CDR3 is TGTGCCAGCAGCTTGCGTGGACAGGGAAGAAACACCATATATTTT. Amino acid sequence: CASSLRGQGRNTIYF.

The chain links TRBV19 to TRBJ1-5, with D uncertain. The V end lost 1 base, the J end lost 9 bases, and 10 bases lay between the germline ends. Germline lookup yields CDR1 LNHDA and CDR2 SQIVND (reference sequence). This CDR3 spans 13 amino acids. CDR3 sequence: CASSIAPSSPQHF. CDR3 DNA sequence: TGTGCCAGTAGTATAGCCCCCTCGTCGCCCCAGCATTTT.

The rearrangement joins TRBV15 to TRBJ1-2; D uncertain. V gave up 3 bases and J gave up 1 base, with 15 bases separating them. CDR3 size: 16 residues. Germline V CDR1 and CDR2: LNHNV, YYDKDF (reference sequence). In nucleotides, the CDR3 is TGTGCCACCAGCAGGAGAGGCGATCCTTATAACTATGGCTACACCTTC. Translating gives CATSRRGDPYNYGYTF.

The chain carries TRBV24-1 and TRBJ1-2; 9 nucleotides line up with TRBD1. The CDR3 contains 15 residues. Germline V gene data show CDR1 as KGHDR and CDR2 as SFDVKD. The V segment lost 2 bases and the J segment 8 bases; nucleotides outside the gene matches: 8. This CDR3 is CATSDWGQGMRGYTF. The CDR3, as DNA: TGTGCCACCAGTGATTGGGGACAGGGAATGAGAGGCTACACCTTC.

Only a few counts were recorded for this clone. V gene TRBV6-2 or TRBV6-3 combines with J gene TRBJ2-7, with D perhaps TRBD2 (5 bases). Germline CDR1 is MNHEY and CDR2 is SVGEGT. CDR3 length: 14 amino acids. Trimming removed 0 bases at V and 3 bases at J, with 9 bases between. The CDR3 reads CASSYSTSGYEQYF. Written as DNA, the CDR3 is TGTGCCAGCAGTTACTCGACCAGCGGCTACGAGCAGTACTTC.

The chain recombines TRBV7-3 with TRBJ1-6; the match to TRBD1 covers 8 bases. Trimming at V came to 5 bases and at J to 9 bases, leaving 9 bases not matched to a gene. Per the germline V gene, CDR1 is SGHTA and CDR2 is FQGTGA. The CDR3 is 15 amino acids. CDR3 bases: TGTGCCAGCAGCCAGGACAGGGCCCGGGGTTCACCCCTCCACTTT. As protein: CASSQDRARGSPLHF.

This clone has a single count. The gene calls are TRBV5-1 and TRBJ1-5, with D possibly matching TRBD1 (5 bases). This CDR3 spans 16 amino acids. The V gene lost 1 base and the J gene lost 6 bases, with 17 bases spanning the gap. Germline values: CDR1 SGHRS, CDR2 YFSETQ. The CDR3 DNA reads TGCGCCAGCAGCTTGTCTGGGGGGAAAGAAGGTCAGCCCCAGCATTTT. This gives the protein CASSLSGGKEGQPQHF.

The chain has TRBV5-5 and TRBJ1-1; tentatively, D is TRBD1 (5 bases). Trimming took 4 bases from V and 2 from J, leaving 15 bases between them. Germline values: CDR1 SGHKS, CDR2 YYEKEE (reference sequence). CDR3 size: 15 residues. CDR3 in amino acids: CASSPQLGTNTEAFF. The DNA for the CDR3 is TGTGCCAGCAGCCCTCAATTGGGGACTAACACTGAAGCTTTCTTT.

This clone was found a few times. The rearrangement joins TRBV13 to TRBJ1-6, with a weak D call TRBD1 (5 bases). V dropped 5 bases and J dropped 3 bases, with 8 bases sitting between them. Germline V gives CDR1 PRHDT, CDR2 FYEKMQ (reference sequence). This CDR3 region has 14 residues. CDR3 sequence (DNA): TGTGCCAGCAGCCAAGACAGCTATAATTCACCCCTCCACTTT. It encodes CASSQDSYNSPLHF.